This T cell receptor (beta chain) was retrieved from a study of sequential checkpoint blockade in melanoma. Study context: First-line arms were nivolumab then ipilimumab, or the reverse, randomized 1:1. Each arm's sequence ended with maintenance nivolumab.

The germline V and J ends were trimmed by 11 bases and 2 bases, with 18 bases remaining between them. Germline values: CDR1 WNHNN, CDR2 SYGVQD (reference sequence). The CDR3 spans 14 residues. This clone was seen a handful of times. Clones were sequenced by immunoSEQ multiplex PCR, and TCRdb holds only the in-frame ones, with some missing. The table shows over 10,000 clones, with more than 60% occurring only once. Regarding treatment: randomized to nivolumab then ipilimumab (arm A) or the reverse (arm B). DNA-damaging chemotherapy had not been given to any patient beforehand. Sorted cells were live CD3+CD8+, lacking CD19 and CD56, from PBMCs.

This TCR was sampled from a human donor with melanoma. The starting material was CD8+ T cells sorted from blood (inferred from file names), obtained from a patient given nivolumab and ipilimumab in sequence. The chain recombines TRBV10-1 with TRBJ2-5; D is perhaps TRBD2 (6 bases). This CDR3 is CAGSWGRRQETQYF. CDR3 in DNA: TGCGCCGGGTCGTGGGGGAGGCGGCAAGAGACCCAGTACTTC.